This TCR beta chain comes out of a study of PD-1 blockade in classical Hodgkin lymphoma. The study's findings and limits: Complete responders entered with baseline diversity on par with newly diagnosed patients, the results showed. Compared with healthy donors, newly diagnosed patients reportedly showed lower baseline TCR diversity.

TCRdb's copy holds only in-frame clones and misses some; the assay was immunoSEQ multiplex PCR. The sample lists approximately 84,000 clones, about nine tenths occurring once. Trimming took off 5 bases at V and 7 bases at J, with 10 bases between the two ends. CDR1 is MGHDK, CDR2 SYGVNS, per germline. This CDR3 spans 12 amino acids. In every patient, relapse followed autologous stem cell transplantation, while exposure to brentuximab vedotin differed. Note on this clone: The antigen is unknown.

The starting material was peripheral blood mononuclear cells (PBMCs), obtained at baseline. This receptor was identified in a human donor with classical Hodgkin lymphoma. V is TRBV25-1 and J is TRBJ2-3, with TRBD2 as a possible D gene (5 bases). CDR3 in amino acids: CASSPPGNTQYF. CDR3 DNA: TGTGCCAGCAGTCCTCCGGGGAATACGCAGTATTTT.